A single sample gave rise to the 28 T cell receptor beta chains below, sequenced in a study of T cell responses to AZD1222 COVID-19 vaccine. Clones were sequenced by immunoSEQ multiplex PCR, and TCRdb holds only the in-frame ones, with some missing. The sample holds some 150,000 clones, 80% to 95% seen once. Sample: peripheral blood, taken 28 days after the second AZD1222 dose. The receptors shown here come from an adult who received the AZD1222 COVID-19 vaccine.

The rearrangement uses TRBV7-6 and TRBJ1-1; 9 bases map to TRBD1. The CDR3 is 16 amino acids. Germline V gene sequence: CDR1 SGHVS, CDR2 FNYEAQ. The J segment lost 0 bases and the V segment lost 2 bases, leaving 4 bases of the junction unmatched. This chain's CDR3 is CASSLKQGALNTEAFF. The CDR3 DNA is TGTGCCAGCAGCTTAAAACAGGGGGCCCTGAACACTGAAGCTTTCTTT.

The V call is TRBV10-2, the J call TRBJ2-1, with a weak D call TRBD2 (6 bases). Trimming shortened V by 2 bases and J by 4 bases, and 12 bases separated the two germline ends. Germline CDR1 is WSHSY and CDR2 is SAAADI. The CDR3 has 15 residues. The CDR3 region has the DNA TGCGCCAGCAGTGAGAGTAGCGGAACTTACAATGAGCAGTTCTTC. Translated, it gives CASSESSGTYNEQFF.

The CDR3 DNA reads as TGTGCCACCACCGGGACAGGGAAAGCTTTCTTT. Translated, it gives CATTGTGKAFF. This chain joins TRBV28 and TRBJ1-1, with TRBD1 matching 9 bases. CDR1 is MDHEN, CDR2 SYDVKM, per germline. This CDR3 has 11 amino acids. With 10 bases clipped from V and 9 bases from J, the junction kept 6 bases outside the gene matches.

J is TRBJ1-1 and V is TRBV2; 8 bases map to TRBD1. V gave up 6 bases and J gave up 6 bases; unmatched junction bases: 9. CDR1 is SNHLY and CDR2 is FYNNEI in the germline V gene. The CDR3 has 14 amino acids. CDR3 nucleotides: TGTGCCAGCAGCCCAGGACAGGGATTACCTGAAGCTTTCTTT. It codes for CASSPGQGLPEAFF. The full variable domain, with the rest looked up from reference TRBV2 and TRBJ1-1, is EPEVTQTPSHQVTQMGQEVILRCVPISNHLYFYWYRQILGQKVEFLVSFYNNEISEKSEIFDDQFSVERPDGSNFTLKIRSTKLEDSAMYFCASSPGQGLPEAFFGQGTRLTVV.

This chain links TRBV7-8 with TRBJ2-2, with TRBD2 identical over 12 bases. There are 20 residues in the CDR3. CDR1 is SGHVS, CDR2 FQNEAQ, per germline. V was clipped by 1 base and J by 5 bases; unmatched bases: 14. The CDR3 DNA is TGTGCCAGCAGCTTAGTACCTAGCGGGAGGGTAGGAATTAAAACCGGGGAGCTGTTTTTT. Translating it yields CASSLVPSGRVGIKTGELFF.

The chain combines TRBV5-1 with TRBJ1-6; D remains unclear. Per the germline V gene, CDR1 is SGHRS and CDR2 is YFSETQ. The V and J ends lost 0 bases and 7 bases respectively, with 8 bases between them. The CDR3 is made up of 14 amino acids. The DNA of the CDR3 is TGCGCCAGCAGCTTGGGGCAGGAAAATTCACCCCTCCACTTT. This sequence encodes CASSLGQENSPLHF.

The J gene is TRBJ1-4, the V gene TRBV3-1 (or the pseudogene TRBV3-2); unclear D gene. Trimming cost V 0 bases and J 4 bases, with 9 bases left between them. The CDR3 sequence is 15 residues long. The germline V gene encodes CDR1 LGHDT and CDR2 YNNKEL (reference sequence). Here the CDR3 reads CASSQELGFNEKLFF. The CDR3 DNA follows: TGTGCCAGCAGCCAAGAGCTGGGATTTAATGAAAAACTGTTTTTT.

The chain links TRBV3-1 (or the pseudogene TRBV3-2) to TRBJ2-1, with TRBD2 matching 9 bases. Germline V gene sequence: CDR1 LGHDT, CDR2 YNNKEL (reference sequence). Trimming took 4 bases from V and 3 from J; bases not matched to a gene: 4. This CDR3 is built from 15 residues. CDR3 in amino acids: CASSLTSGFYNEQFF. CDR3 sequence (DNA): TGTGCCAGCAGCCTGACTAGCGGCTTCTACAATGAGCAGTTCTTC.

The rearrangement joins TRBV3-1 (or the pseudogene TRBV3-2) to TRBJ2-7; the match to TRBD2 covers 7 bases. V dropped 2 bases and J dropped 3; count of bases not matched to a gene: 7. The CDR3 is 15 amino acids. Germline V gene data show CDR1 as LGHDT and CDR2 as YNNKEL (reference sequence). Written as DNA, the CDR3 is TGTGCCAGCAGCCAACTAGCGGCTAGAGGCTACGAGCAGTACTTC. Amino acid sequence: CASSQLAARGYEQYF.

The genes are TRBV12-3 or TRBV12-4 and TRBJ1-2; 7 nucleotides align to TRBD1. Trimming removed 4 bases from V and 8 bases from J; junction bases left unmatched: 1. This CDR3 contains 11 residues. CDR3 protein: CASSSGQGYTF. Written as DNA, the CDR3 is TGTGCCAGCAGTTCGGGACAGGGCTACACCTTC.

The chain has TRBV2 and TRBJ1-2; D is possibly TRBD1 (5 bases). This CDR3 region has 15 residues. Looked up from germline, CDR1 is SNHLY and CDR2 is FYNNEI. Trimming left V 5 bases short and J 1 base short, with 14 bases between. The CDR3 sequence is CASSLDIELNYGYTF. The CDR3 coding sequence is TGTGCCAGCAGTTTGGACATAGAGCTTAACTATGGCTACACCTTC. Full variable domain (rest looked up from reference TRBV2 and TRBJ1-2): EPEVTQTPSHQVTQMGQEVILRCVPISNHLYFYWYRQILGQKVEFLVSFYNNEISEKSEIFDDQFSVERPDGSNFTLKIRSTKLEDSAMYFCASSLDIELNYGYTFGSGTRLTVV.

The chain combines TRBV21-1 with TRBJ1-2; the tabulated D call, TRBD1, remains unverified against the DNA. TRBV21-1 is a listed pseudogene. The length of the CDR3 is 19 residues. The CDR3 is CASSKEAFLATGRNYGYTF. The CDR3, as DNA: TGTGCCAGCAGCAAAGAGGCGTTTCTAGCGACAGGGCGCAACTATGGCTACACCTTC.

The table lists this clone with a count of one. The chain uses TRBV6-6 and TRBJ1-1; D possibly corresponds to TRBD1 (5 bases). The CDR3 length is 15 residues. V shed 5 bases and J shed 4 bases, with 17 bases lying between them. Germline V gene sequence: CDR1 MNHNY, CDR2 SVGAGI (reference sequence). The CDR3 loop reads CASSTGAGWSTEAFF. The CDR3 DNA sequence: TGTGCCAGCAGTACCGGGGCGGGCTGGAGCACTGAAGCTTTCTTT.

This sequence joins TRBV14 and TRBJ2-7; 9 bases fit TRBD1. This CDR3 spans 14 amino acids. CDR1 and CDR2 from the germline V gene are SGHDN and FVKESK. J gave up 1 base and V 4 bases, and 2 bases lay outside the gene matches. The CDR3 loop is CASSRTGVSYEQYF. The CDR3 nucleotides read TGTGCCAGCAGCCGGACAGGGGTTTCCTACGAGCAGTACTTC.

The chain links TRBV3-1 (or the pseudogene TRBV3-2) to TRBJ2-1, with TRBD2 identical over 7 bases. The CDR3 runs to 16 residues. CDR1 is LGHDT, CDR2 YNNKEL, per germline (reference sequence). Unmatched junction bases numbered 7, after V lost 1 base and J lost 4 bases. The CDR3, as DNA: TGTGCCAGCAGCCAAGTCTCGCCTAGCGGTTACAATGAGCAGTTCTTC. This encodes CASSQVSPSGYNEQFF.

This clone was recorded only once. This chain joins TRBV30 and TRBJ2-7; D remains unclear. The germline V and J ends were trimmed by 2 bases and 3 bases, with 8 bases remaining between them. The CDR3 covers 12 residues. Germline lookup yields CDR1 GTSNPN and CDR2 SVGIG (reference sequence). The CDR3 spells CAWSPLYYEQYF. The CDR3 nucleotides are TGTGCCTGGAGTCCACTCTACTACGAGCAGTACTTC.

The V gene is TRBV25-1, the J gene TRBJ1-1; tentatively, D is TRBD1 (6 bases). CDR1 and CDR2 (germline): MGHDK, SYGVNS. With 6 bases removed from V and 4 bases from J, the gap between germline ends came to 18 bases. The CDR3 spans 15 residues. CDR3 region: CASSETGIRGTEAFF. CDR3 DNA: TGTGCCAGCAGCGAAACGGGAATCAGGGGCACTGAAGCTTTCTTT.

The chain is built from TRBV5-1 and TRBJ1-1; perhaps TRBD1 as D (6 bases). Between the trimmed V and J ends, which lost 0 bases and 0 bases, there was a span of 12 bases. The CDR3 totals 16 residues. The germline gives CDR1 SGHRS, CDR2 YFSETQ. This CDR3 is CASSLVTGKMNTEAFF. The CDR3 nucleotides are TGCGCCAGCAGCTTGGTCACAGGGAAAATGAACACTGAAGCTTTCTTT.

The sample holds a few counts of this clone. The chain links TRBV5-1 to TRBJ1-3, with D perhaps TRBD1 (6 bases). Trimming took 3 bases from V and 1 from J, leaving 14 bases between them. The CDR3 spans 16 residues. In germline, CDR1 is SGHRS, CDR2 YFSETQ. The CDR3 nucleotides are TGCGCCAGCAGCTCCCGGCAGGGGAGGTCTGGAAACACCATATATTTT. This sequence encodes CASSSRQGRSGNTIYF.

V gene TRBV30 combines with J gene TRBJ1-6; D gene unclear. Per germline, CDR1 GTSNPN and CDR2 SVGIG (reference sequence). V lost 2 bases and J 7 bases, leaving 6 bases between the germline ends. This CDR3 spans 12 amino acids. The CDR3: CAWSYGNSPLHF. The CDR3 DNA sequence: TGTGCCTGGAGTTATGGGAATTCACCCCTCCACTTT.

V usage is TRBV11-2 and J usage is TRBJ2-3, with a weak D call TRBD2 (7 bases). Germline V gene data show CDR1 as SGHAT and CDR2 as FQNNGV. V lost 5 bases, J lost 5 bases, and 14 bases lay in between. This CDR3 has 14 amino acids. The CDR3 region is CASSKTGGRDTQYF. The CDR3 DNA sequence: TGTGCCAGCAGCAAAACGGGGGGCCGAGATACGCAGTATTTT.

The CDR3 DNA reads TGCAGCGTTGAAGATGGGCCCCCCCAGGGAGAAGCTTTCTTT. It translates to CSVEDGPPQGEAFF. The J gene is TRBJ1-1, the V gene TRBV29-1; a possible D gene is TRBD1 (5 bases). The V end was cut by 0 bases, the J end by 8 bases, with 16 bases between. The germline CDR1 and CDR2 sequences are SQVTM and ANQGSEA. CDR3 size: 14 residues.

V and J are TRBV3-1 (or the pseudogene TRBV3-2) and TRBJ1-3; 8 bases fit TRBD1. The trim removed 1 base at V and 4 bases at J, leaving 12 bases unmatched. CDR3 length: 18 amino acids. Germline values: CDR1 LGHDT, CDR2 YNNKEL (reference sequence). The CDR3 reads CASSQVLGQGVSGNTIYF. The CDR3 bases are TGTGCCAGCAGCCAAGTCCTAGGACAGGGAGTGTCGGGAAACACCATATATTTT.

The chain carries TRBV10-3 and TRBJ2-3, with D tentatively TRBD1 (6 bases). Per the germline V gene, CDR1 is ENHRY and CDR2 is SYGVKD. This CDR3 has 13 residues. V dropped 4 bases and J dropped 4 bases, with 9 bases sitting between them. In DNA form, the CDR3 reads TGTGCCATCAGTGGGAGGACAGCAGATACGCAGTATTTT. Amino acid sequence: CAISGRTADTQYF.

This rearrangement joins TRBV2 to TRBJ2-7, with TRBD2 identical over 13 bases. The CDR3 is 14 amino acids. Per germline, CDR1 SNHLY and CDR2 FYNNEI. The ends lost 6 bases at V and 3 bases at J; junction bases unmatched: 2. The CDR3 DNA sequence: TGTGCCAGCAGGGGACTAGCGGGGATCTACGAGCAGTACTTC. It is translated as CASRGLAGIYEQYF.

The CDR3 DNA reads TGTGCCAGCAGCTCACAGGAAGCCTCCTATGGCTACACCTTC. It codes for CASSSQEASYGYTF. The V gene is TRBV7-8, the J gene TRBJ1-2, with D possibly matching TRBD1 (5 bases). V was cut by 4 bases and J by 4 bases, with 13 bases left in between. Germline assignment: CDR1 SGHVS and CDR2 FQNEAQ. The CDR3 sequence is 14 residues long.

The chain is built from TRBV6-5 and TRBJ1-6, with TRBD1 matching over 7 bases. Germline V gives CDR1 MNHEY, CDR2 SVGAGI. The CDR3 is 15 residues long. V was clipped by 0 bases and J by 8 bases; unmatched bases: 4. CDR3 residues: CASSYSNRGDSPLHF. DNA for the CDR3: TGTGCCAGCAGTTACTCAAACAGGGGCGATTCACCCCTCCACTTT.

This clone occurred once. The chain is built from TRBV7-9 and TRBJ2-3, with 10 positions matching TRBD2. The germline V gene encodes CDR1 SEHNR and CDR2 FQNEAQ (reference sequence). V gave up 8 bases and J gave up 1 base; unmatched junction bases: 6. The CDR3 loop spans 15 amino acids. DNA for the CDR3: TGTGCCAGCTCTACCGGGACTAGCGGCACAGATACGCAGTATTTT. Protein product: CASSTGTSGTDTQYF.